This T cell receptor (beta chain) was retrieved from a study of shared clonotypes between healthy human individuals. Trimming removed 1 base at V and 9 bases at J, with 13 bases between. CDR3 size: 15 residues. Germline-derived CDR1 and CDR2 are SGHTA and FQGNSA. Sequencing used immunoSEQ multiplex PCR; TCRdb keeps in-frame clones, though not all of them. Of millions of clones listed, around nine tenths are singletons. The material sequenced was naive CD4+ T cells sorted from blood. Described subset: CD45RA+ positively selected. The origin of this receptor is a young man in good health. The J gene is TRBJ1-6, the V gene TRBV7-2; the D is unclear. CDR3 residues: CASSLDPGRPSPLHF. CDR3 nucleotide sequence: TGTGCCAGCAGCTTAGACCCAGGCAGACCTTCACCCCTCCACTTT.